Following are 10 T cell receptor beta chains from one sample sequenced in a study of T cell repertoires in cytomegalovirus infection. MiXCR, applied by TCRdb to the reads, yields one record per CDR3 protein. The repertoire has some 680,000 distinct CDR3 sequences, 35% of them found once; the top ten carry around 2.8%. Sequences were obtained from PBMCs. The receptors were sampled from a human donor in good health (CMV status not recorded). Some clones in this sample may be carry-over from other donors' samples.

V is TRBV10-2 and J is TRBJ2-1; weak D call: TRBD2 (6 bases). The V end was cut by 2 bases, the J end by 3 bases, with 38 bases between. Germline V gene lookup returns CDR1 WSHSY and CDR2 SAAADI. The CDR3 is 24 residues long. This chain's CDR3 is CASSEPSGRDPGLVAEENYNEQFF. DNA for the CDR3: TGCGCCAGCAGTGAGCCCTCAGGCCGGGATCCAGGGCTGGTAGCGGAGGAAAACTACAATGAGCAGTTCTTC.

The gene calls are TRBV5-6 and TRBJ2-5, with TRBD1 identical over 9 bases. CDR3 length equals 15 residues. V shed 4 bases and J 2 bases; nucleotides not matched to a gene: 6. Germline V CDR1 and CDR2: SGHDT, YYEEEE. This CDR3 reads CASSGRGTGQETQYF. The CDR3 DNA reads TGTGCCAGCAGCGGGAGAGGGACAGGGCAAGAGACCCAGTACTTC. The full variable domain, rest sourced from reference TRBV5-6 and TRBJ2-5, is DAGVTQSPTHLIKTRGQQVTLRCSPKSGHDTVSWYQQALGQGPQFIFQYYEEEERQRGNFPDRFSGHQFPNYSSELNVNALLLGDSALYLCASSGRGTGQETQYFGPGTRLLVL.

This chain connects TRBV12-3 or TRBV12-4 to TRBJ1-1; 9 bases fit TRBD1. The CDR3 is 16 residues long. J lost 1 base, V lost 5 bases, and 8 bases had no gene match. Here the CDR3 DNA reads TGTGCCAGCAGTCCTCGCCGGGACAGGGCGAACACTGAAGCTTTCTTT. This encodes CASSPRRDRANTEAFF.

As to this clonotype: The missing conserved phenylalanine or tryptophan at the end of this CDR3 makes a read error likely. The CDR3 spells CASSQGQGNYGYTL. The CDR3 DNA is TGTGCCAGCAGCCAAGGACAGGGGAACTATGGCTACACCTTA. The chain carries TRBV12-3 or TRBV12-4 and TRBJ1-2; 9 nucleotides align to TRBD1. V was pared by 6 bases and J by 2 bases, with 4 bases of the junction left unmatched. The CDR3 sequence is 14 residues long.

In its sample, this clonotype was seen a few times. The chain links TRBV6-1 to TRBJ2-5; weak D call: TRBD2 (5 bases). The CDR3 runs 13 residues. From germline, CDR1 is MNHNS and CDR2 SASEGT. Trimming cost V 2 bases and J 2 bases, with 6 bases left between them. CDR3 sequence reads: CASSERGQETQYF. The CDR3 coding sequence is TGTGCCAGCAGTGAACGGGGACAAGAGACCCAGTACTTC.

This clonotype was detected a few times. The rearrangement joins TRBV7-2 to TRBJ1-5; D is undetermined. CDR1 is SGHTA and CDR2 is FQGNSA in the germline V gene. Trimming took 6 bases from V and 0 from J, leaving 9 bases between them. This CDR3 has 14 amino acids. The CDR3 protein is CASRLTASNQPQHF. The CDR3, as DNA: TGTGCCAGCAGGTTAACCGCTAGCAATCAGCCCCAGCATTTT.

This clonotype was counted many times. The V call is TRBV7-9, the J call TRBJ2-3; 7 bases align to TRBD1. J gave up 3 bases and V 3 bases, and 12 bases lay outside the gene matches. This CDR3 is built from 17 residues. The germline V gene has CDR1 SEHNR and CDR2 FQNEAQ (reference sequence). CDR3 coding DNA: TGTGCCAGCAGCTTCGGTTCCGGACAGGCCAGAACAGATACGCAGTATTTT. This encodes CASSFGSGQARTDTQYF.

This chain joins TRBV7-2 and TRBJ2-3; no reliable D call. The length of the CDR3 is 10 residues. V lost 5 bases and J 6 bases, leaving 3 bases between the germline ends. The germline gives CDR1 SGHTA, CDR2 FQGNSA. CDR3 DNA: TGTGCCAGCAGCAATGATACGCAGTATTTT. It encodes CASSNDTQYF. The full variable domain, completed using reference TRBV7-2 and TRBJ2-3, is GAGVSQSPSNKVTEKGKDVELRCDPISGHTALYWYRQSLGQGLEFLIYFQGNSAPDKSGLPSDRFSAERTGGSVSTLTIQRTQQEDSAVYLCASSNDTQYFGPGTRLTVL.

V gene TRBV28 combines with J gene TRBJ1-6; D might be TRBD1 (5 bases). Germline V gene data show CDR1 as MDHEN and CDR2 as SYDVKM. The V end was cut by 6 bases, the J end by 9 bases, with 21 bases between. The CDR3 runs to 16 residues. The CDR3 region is CASSPGGVWNTSPLHF. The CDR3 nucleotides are TGTGCCAGCAGCCCCGGGGGGGTTTGGAATACTTCACCCCTCCACTTT.

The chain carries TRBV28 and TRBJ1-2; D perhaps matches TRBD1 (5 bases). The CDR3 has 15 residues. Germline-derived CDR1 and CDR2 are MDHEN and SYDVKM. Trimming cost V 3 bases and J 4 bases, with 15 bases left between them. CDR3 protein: CASSFGGGIPYGYTF. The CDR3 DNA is TGTGCCAGCAGTTTTGGGGGGGGGATCCCCTATGGCTACACCTTC.